Each of the 28 T cell receptor beta chains below was sequenced from the same sample in a study of PD-1 blockade in classical Hodgkin lymphoma. Clones were sequenced by immunoSEQ multiplex PCR, and TCRdb holds only the in-frame ones, with some missing. The data contain some 7,500 clones, over 45% of them seen just once; the ten biggest clones take up 10%. Specified time point: cycle 4 day 1 (C4D1), after about 6 weeks of nivolumab. Autologous stem cell transplantation was followed by relapse in every patient, and brentuximab vedotin exposure varied. Researchers pulled CD8+ T cells out of thawed PBMCs using magnetic negative selection. The sample was CD8+ T cells from blood, taken before the fourth cycle of nivolumab. The receptors shown here come from a human donor with classical Hodgkin lymphoma.

The rearrangement joins TRBV6-5 to TRBJ1-4; maybe TRBD1 (5 bases). V shed 7 bases and J shed 0 bases, with 12 bases lying between them. This CDR3 has 15 amino acids. The germline CDR1 and CDR2 sequences are MNHEY and SVGAGI. CDR3 in DNA: TGTGCCAGCATCCTGGGACGGTCAACTAATGAAAAACTGTTTTTT. Its protein product is CASILGRSTNEKLFF.

This clone is classed as medium-sized. The chain employs TRBV30 and TRBJ2-7, with a weak D call TRBD2 (7 bases). The germline V gene has CDR1 GTSNPN and CDR2 SVGIG (reference sequence). V dropped 2 bases and J dropped 6 bases, with 11 bases sitting between them. The CDR3 sequence is 12 residues long. CDR3 amino acids: CAWSRGAAEQYF. In DNA, the CDR3 is TGTGCCTGGAGTCGGGGGGCGGCCGAGCAGTACTTC.

The chain couples TRBV7-9 to TRBJ2-5; 8 bases agree with TRBD2. The CDR3 loop spans 16 amino acids. V lost 5 bases, J lost 1 base, and 9 bases stayed unmatched. The germline V gene has CDR1 SEHNR and CDR2 FQNEAQ (reference sequence). The CDR3 loop is CASSTPGGTSQETQYF. DNA for the CDR3: TGTGCCAGCAGCACCCCGGGGGGGACTTCCCAAGAGACCCAGTACTTC.

By share, this clone counts as medium-sized. The chain links TRBV5-6 to TRBJ2-1; D is possibly TRBD1 or TRBD2 (5 bases each). This CDR3 comprises 17 residues. V was clipped by 4 bases and J by 8 bases, with 25 bases between them. Germline CDR1 and CDR2: SGHDT and YYEEEE. In DNA form, the CDR3 reads TGTGCCAGCAGCCGGGACGGCCTAGCTGGCGGAGTGGATGAGCAGTTCTTC. It translates to CASSRDGLAGGVDEQFF.

The rearrangement uses TRBV19 and TRBJ2-7; tentatively, D is TRBD2 (6 bases). Germline V gene lookup returns CDR1 LNHDA and CDR2 SQIVND (reference sequence). With 5 bases removed from V and 4 bases from J, the gap between germline ends came to 18 bases. This CDR3 contains 15 residues. The CDR3 bases are TGTGCCAGTAGTGCCCTCGGGACTCAACTTTACGAGCAGTACTTC. It is translated as CASSALGTQLYEQYF. The whole variable domain, filled in from reference TRBV19 and TRBJ2-7, reads DGGITQSPKYLFRKEGQNVTLSCEQNLNHDAMYWYRQDPGQGLRLIYYSQIVNDFQKGDIAEGYSVSREKKESFPLTVTSAQKNPTAFYLCASSALGTQLYEQYFGPGTRLTVT.

This clone was seen more than once but under ten times. The genes are TRBV1 and TRBJ2-1; no check of the table's D call, TRBD2, against the DNA was made. TRBV1 is annotated as a pseudogene. The CDR3 spans 17 residues. CDR3 loop: CTSSPCSGSITYNEQFF. The CDR3 DNA follows: TGCACCAGCAGTCCGTGTAGCGGGAGCATCACCTACAATGAGCAGTTCTTC.

The rearrangement uses TRBV6-1 and TRBJ2-3, with D possibly being TRBD1 or TRBD2 (5 bases each). V dropped 7 bases and J dropped 6 bases, with 8 bases sitting between them. The length of the CDR3 is 11 residues. Germline V gene data show CDR1 as MNHNS and CDR2 as SASEGT. CDR3 amino acids: CASIEGDTQYF. The CDR3 coding sequence is TGTGCCAGCATAGAGGGGGATACGCAGTATTTT.

The rearrangement links TRBV27 to TRBJ2-5; 10 nucleotides match TRBD1. The V gene end was trimmed by 10 bases and the J gene end by 2 bases; junction bases not matched to a gene: 7. The CDR3 has 14 amino acids. Germline V gene data show CDR1 as MNHEY and CDR2 as SMNVEV (reference sequence). The CDR3 sequence: CATAKDRGQETQYF. For the CDR3, the DNA is TGTGCCACCGCCAAGGACAGGGGGCAAGAGACCCAGTACTTC.

This chain uses TRBV19 with TRBJ2-1; D is uncertain. Trimming left V 3 bases short and J 7 bases short, with 10 bases between. The CDR3 length is 13 residues. Germline-derived CDR1 and CDR2 are LNHDA and SQIVND (reference sequence). CDR3 residues: CASSITGWNEQFF. The CDR3 nucleotides are TGTGCCAGTAGTATTACTGGATGGAATGAGCAGTTCTTC.

This chain connects TRBV27 to TRBJ2-5; D remains ambiguous. In germline, CDR1 is MNHEY, CDR2 SMNVEV (reference sequence). The CDR3 runs 14 residues. Trimming took 0 bases from V and 5 from J, leaving 10 bases between them. This CDR3 is CASSLSRGYETQYF. In nucleotides, the CDR3 is TGTGCCAGCAGTTTATCGCGAGGATACGAGACCCAGTACTTC.

This clone was seen just once. The chain carries TRBV19 and TRBJ2-1, with 8 bases aligning to TRBD2. Germline assignment: CDR1 LNHDA and CDR2 SQIVND (reference sequence). The V segment lost 5 bases and the J segment 9 bases; nucleotides outside the gene matches: 6. This CDR3 has 13 residues. The CDR3, as DNA: TGTGCCAGTAGTTACACGGGGGGGACTGAGCAGTTCTTC. As protein: CASSYTGGTEQFF.

The V call is TRBV28, the J call TRBJ2-7; 9 nucleotides line up with TRBD2. The length of the CDR3 is 14 residues. The germline gives CDR1 MDHEN, CDR2 SYDVKM. The V gene end was trimmed by 6 bases and the J gene end by 0 bases; junction bases not matched to a gene: 3. The CDR3 spells CASRPTSGSYEQYF. In nucleotides, the CDR3 is TGTGCCAGCAGACCGACTAGCGGCTCCTACGAGCAGTACTTC. Combining the CDR3 with reference TRBV28 and TRBJ2-7 gives the whole variable domain DVKVTQSSRYLVKRTGEKVFLECVQDMDHENMFWYRQDPGLGLRLIYFSYDVKMKEKGDIPEGYSVSREKKERFSLILESASTNQTSMYLCASRPTSGSYEQYFGPGTRLTVT.

This clone was recorded a few times. A read error may account for a junction end that differs from germline. V gene TRBV29-1 combines with J gene TRBJ1-2; TRBD1 is a possible D gene (6 bases). The CDR3 extends over 15 amino acids. Germline CDR1 reads SQVTM; CDR2 reads ANQGSEA. The CDR3 nucleotides read TGCAGCGTTGATAGGGTTTGGGCAGGGGACTACGGCTACACCTTC. It yields the protein CSVDRVWAGDYGYTF.

This chain uses TRBV7-6 with TRBJ2-1; D unclear. V was clipped by 4 bases and J by 5 bases, with 6 bases between them. There are 12 residues in the CDR3. Germline V gene data show CDR1 as SGHVS and CDR2 as FNYEAQ. This CDR3 is CASSYGNNEQFF. CDR3 DNA: TGTGCCAGCAGCTACGGAAACAATGAGCAGTTCTTC.

This clone was counted once. This chain links TRBV27 with TRBJ2-1; D may be TRBD2 (5 bases). CDR1 is MNHEY and CDR2 is SMNVEV in the germline V gene (reference sequence). The CDR3 has 14 residues. Trimming cost V 6 bases and J 0 bases, with 9 bases left between them. The CDR3 sequence: CASSVGSSYNEQFF. The CDR3 nucleotides are TGTGCCAGCAGCGTAGGGAGCTCCTACAATGAGCAGTTCTTC.

Turning to this clone: The DNA is omitted, as the CDR3 cannot be located on it reliably, and the CDR3 follows TCRdb's listing. The chain has TRBV23-1 and TRBJ2-2. TRBV23-1 is recorded as an ORF, its role being uncertain. The CDR3 length is 20 residues, termini included. CDR3 residues: CASNILRRPGPAYAPGSCFF.

This clone was recorded a few times. The CDR3 sequence: CASTITRGREQFF. The CDR3, as DNA: TGTGCCAGCACTATAACTAGGGGACGTGAGCAGTTCTTC. The gene calls are TRBV27 and TRBJ2-1, with D tentatively TRBD1 or TRBD2 (5 bases each). The CDR3 is made up of 13 amino acids. The germline CDR1 and CDR2 sequences are MNHEY and SMNVEV (reference sequence). V dropped 7 bases and J dropped 9 bases, with 16 bases sitting between them.

The CDR3: CASSLLQGGLEQYF. DNA of the CDR3: TGTGCCAGCAGTCTACTACAGGGGGGGCTCGAGCAGTACTTC. V and J are TRBV6-1 and TRBJ2-7, with D tentatively TRBD1 (8 bases). This CDR3 spans 14 amino acids. V dropped 5 bases and J dropped 6 bases, with 17 bases sitting between them. Germline-derived CDR1 and CDR2 are MNHNS and SASEGT.

This rearrangement joins TRBV19 to TRBJ2-1; TRBD1 matches 7 bases. J was trimmed by 5 bases and V by 3 bases; bases with no gene match: 7. This CDR3 contains 15 residues. Germline V lookup: CDR1 LNHDA, CDR2 SQIVND (reference sequence). The CDR3 sequence: CASSIPGQTNNEQFF. Written as DNA, the CDR3 is TGTGCCAGTAGTATTCCGGGACAGACCAACAATGAGCAGTTCTTC.

The chain is built from TRBV6-6 and TRBJ2-3, with a possible D match to TRBD2 (5 bases). The CDR3 consists of 15 residues. CDR1 MNHNY and CDR2 SVGAGI come from the germline V gene (reference sequence). V lost 6 bases and J 3 bases, leaving 16 bases between the germline ends. The DNA for the CDR3 is TGTGCCAGCAGCCGACTTATTCCGGGGACAGATACGCAGTATTTT. Its translation is CASSRLIPGTDTQYF.

The chain has TRBV5-1 and TRBJ2-2, with TRBD2 matching 9 bases. V dropped 1 base and J dropped 4; count of bases not matched to a gene: 11. The CDR3 spans 18 residues. Looked up from germline, CDR1 is SGHRS and CDR2 is YFSETQ. The CDR3 nucleotides are TGCGCCAGCAGCTTGTTAGCGGGAGCCACCGGGGGCACCGGGGAGCTGTTTTTT. Amino acid sequence: CASSLLAGATGGTGELFF.

V is TRBV7-3 and J is TRBJ1-6; weak D call: TRBD1 (5 bases). The germline CDR1 and CDR2 sequences are SGHTA and FQGTGA. V lost 1 base to trimming and J lost 7 bases, with 14 bases between them. The CDR3 consists of 16 residues. The CDR3, as DNA: TGTGCCAGCAGCTTAAACCGTCCAGGGTCCAATTCACCCCTCCACTTT. Translation: CASSLNRPGSNSPLHF.

This clone was counted a few times. This chain joins TRBV28 and TRBJ1-6, with 7 bases matching TRBD1. In germline, CDR1 is MDHEN, CDR2 SYDVKM. The CDR3 length is 14 residues. Losses at the gene ends were 5 bases for V and 7 bases for J; bases not matched to a gene: 5. The CDR3 nucleotides are TGTGCCAGCAGTCGGGGACAGCTAAATTCACCCCTCCACTTT. This translates into CASSRGQLNSPLHF.

The chain joins TRBV28 to TRBJ2-7; D is unclear. There are 14 residues in the CDR3. Germline loops: CDR1 MDHEN, CDR2 SYDVKM. The germline V and J ends were trimmed by 3 bases and 7 bases, with 16 bases remaining between them. This CDR3 is CASSLDGSRWEQYF. The DNA for the CDR3 is TGTGCCAGCAGTTTGGACGGGTCCCGGTGGGAGCAGTACTTC.

V and J are TRBV4-1 and TRBJ2-1; possible D gene TRBD2, 5 bases. CDR1 MGHRA and CDR2 YSYEKL come from the germline V gene. Trimming cost V 2 bases and J 0 bases, with 14 bases left between them. CDR3 length: 17 amino acids. CDR3 nucleotides: TGCGCCAGCAGCCAACCTCCGGACTTGAGCTCCTACAATGAGCAGTTCTTC. It specifies CASSQPPDLSSYNEQFF.

The chain uses TRBV18 and TRBJ1-2, with D possibly TRBD1 on 5 matching bases. V lost 5 bases and J lost 3, with 16 bases in between. CDR3 length equals 15 residues. The germline V gene has CDR1 KGHSH and CDR2 LQKENI. The CDR3 DNA is TGTGCCAGCTCAGACCCCCAACAGGCCGACTATGGCTACACCTTC. It codes for CASSDPQQADYGYTF.

The chain recombines TRBV4-2 with TRBJ2-2; TRBD2 is a possible D gene (6 bases). The CDR3 consists of 16 residues. The V gene lost 5 bases and the J gene lost 1 base, with 14 bases spanning the gap. Germline CDR1 reads LGHNA; CDR2 reads YNFKEQ. CDR3 sequence reads: CASSTGLSGNTGELFF. The CDR3, as DNA: TGTGCCAGCAGCACGGGACTGTCCGGGAACACCGGGGAGCTGTTTTTT.

This chain uses TRBV18 with TRBJ2-7; perhaps TRBD2 as D (5 bases). V gave up 3 bases and J gave up 3 bases, with 15 bases separating them. Germline-derived CDR1 and CDR2 are KGHSH and LQKENI. CDR3 length: 15 residues. This CDR3 is CASSPYYEGSYEQYF. In nucleotides, the CDR3 is TGTGCCAGCTCACCCTATTACGAAGGGAGCTACGAGCAGTACTTC.